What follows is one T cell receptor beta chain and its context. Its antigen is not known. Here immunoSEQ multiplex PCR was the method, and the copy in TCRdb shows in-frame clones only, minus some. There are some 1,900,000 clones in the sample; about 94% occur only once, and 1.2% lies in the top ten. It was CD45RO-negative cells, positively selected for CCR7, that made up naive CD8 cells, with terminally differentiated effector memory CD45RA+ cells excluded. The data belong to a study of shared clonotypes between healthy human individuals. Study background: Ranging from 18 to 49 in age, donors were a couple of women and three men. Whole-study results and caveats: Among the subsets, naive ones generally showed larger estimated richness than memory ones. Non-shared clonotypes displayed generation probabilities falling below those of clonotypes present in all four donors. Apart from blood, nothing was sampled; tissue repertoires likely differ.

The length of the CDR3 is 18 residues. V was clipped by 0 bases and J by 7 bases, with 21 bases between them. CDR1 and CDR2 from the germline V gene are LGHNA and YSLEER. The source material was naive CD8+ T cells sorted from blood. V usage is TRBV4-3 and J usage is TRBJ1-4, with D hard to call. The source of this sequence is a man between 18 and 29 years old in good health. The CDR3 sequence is CASSQDSAPGDLGEKLFF. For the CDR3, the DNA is TGCGCCAGCAGCCAAGACAGCGCACCGGGCGACCTAGGTGAAAAACTGTTTTTT.